This T cell receptor beta chain stems from a study of beta chain features in type 1 diabetes. Study overall: Healthy donors and patients showed comparable age, gender and cell yields.

In the case of this clone: Its cognate antigen is unknown.

It was via CD45RO/CCR7/CD25/CD127/CD95/CD27 that CD4+ naive, central memory, regulatory and stem cell-like memory cells were sorted. Whole-study findings and limits: Moderately but significantly shorter TCRB CDR3s were found in Type 1 diabetes patients in all four CD4+ subsets. Researchers cautioned that cDNA sequencing could over-represent cells with high TCR expression.

Germline CDR1 is MGHRA and CDR2 is YSYEKL. The CDR3 has 16 amino acids. The junction had 6 bases not matched to a gene; V was cut back by 2 bases and J by 1 base. Sequenced material consisted of expressed TCRB transcripts (all of the isolated RNA was reverse transcribed). Some clones are missing from TCRdb's copy, which holds only in-frame ones; the method was immunoSEQ multiplex PCR. The sample consists of roughly 250,000 clones, approximately 20% of them appearing once. The chain links TRBV4-1 to TRBJ1-1; 8 bases are shared with TRBD1. Input material: naive CD4+ T cells from blood. The clonotype comes from a woman in her thirties or forties with type 1 diabetes. The DNA for the CDR3 is TGCGCCAGCAGCCAAACCCAGGGGGCGAGGAACACTGAAGCTTTCTTT. Translated: CASSQTQGARNTEAFF.